This T cell receptor (beta chain) originates from a study of identifying expanded T cells in peripheral blood. With regard to this clone: The antigen remains unidentified.

The CDR3 totals 15 residues. The V end lost 5 bases, the J end lost 0 bases, and 11 bases lay between the germline ends. CDR1 and CDR2 (germline): SEHNR, FQNEAQ (reference sequence). The method was immunoSEQ multiplex PCR; TCRdb's version includes in-frame clones alone and lacks a portion of them. Of under 110,000 clones listed, roughly nine tenths are singletons. Broader study findings: Approximately two-week clone count variance significantly increased as total template count grew. Differentially abundant clones: about 1.2 between replicates, around 17 at 2 to 3 weeks, 18 to 20 at four.

During the collection period, no donor immune events like infections were recorded. The sequencing sample was made of blood. This TCR was recovered from a person aged 18 to 75 in good health. The chain employs TRBV7-9 and TRBJ2-1, with a tentative D call TRBD2 (5 bases). The CDR3 DNA reads TGTGCCAGCAGCCTCCGGGATAGCTCCTACAATGAGCAGTTCTTC. Amino acid sequence: CASSLRDSSYNEQFF.